This passage covers 9 T cell receptor beta chains from one sample sequenced in a study of early stage breast cancer tumors. The protocol was immunoSEQ multiplex PCR, while the TCRdb copy is restricted to in-frame clones and leaves out a portion. The table records roughly 8,400 clones, about 80% of them present only once. Sequencing input: normal breast tissue next to the tumor. Receptors were obtained from a person between 60 and 70 years old with breast cancer.

In the case of this clone: The sample carries other DNA sequences with the same CDR3. V is TRBV5-1 and J is TRBJ2-3, with TRBD2 identical over 7 bases. V lost 4 bases and J lost 0; bases outside the gene matches: 5. In germline, CDR1 is SGHRS, CDR2 YFSETQ. This CDR3 comprises 15 residues. The CDR3 is CASSLSGVSTDTQYF. Here the CDR3 DNA reads TGCGCCAGCAGCCTCAGCGGGGTTAGCACAGATACGCAGTATTTT.

This chain joins TRBV28 and TRBJ2-7; no definite D call. Germline lookup yields CDR1 MDHEN and CDR2 SYDVKM. Trimming took off 6 bases at V and 6 bases at J, with 24 bases between the two ends. CDR3 size: 16 residues. For the CDR3, the DNA is TGTGCCAGCAGCTCACCCACTTCGGGCCCTTCGCCCGAGCAGTACTTC. Translated, it gives CASSSPTSGPSPEQYF. The whole variable domain, remainder taken from reference TRBV28 and TRBJ2-7, is DVKVTQSSRYLVKRTGEKVFLECVQDMDHENMFWYRQDPGLGLRLIYFSYDVKMKEKGDIPEGYSVSREKKERFSLILESASTNQTSMYLCASSSPTSGPSPEQYFGPGTRLTVT.

The chain combines TRBV6-1 with TRBJ2-7, with D tentatively TRBD1 (5 bases). CDR1 MNHNS and CDR2 SASEGT come from the germline V gene. V was cut by 10 bases and J by 2 bases, with 18 bases left in between. This CDR3 has 14 residues. CDR3 in DNA: TGTGCCATTATTTTAACAGGCGCCGCCTACGAGCAGTACTTC. Its translation: CAIILTGAAYEQYF.

This chain connects TRBV21-1 to TRBJ1-2; the tabulated D call, TRBD1, remains unverified against the DNA. TRBV21-1 is tagged as a pseudogene. The CDR3 runs to 20 residues. CDR3 DNA sequence: TGTGCCAGCAGCATACCGGGACAAGGACTTCCGATAAAAACTAACTATGGCTACACCTTC. This sequence encodes CASSIPGQGLPIKTNYGYTF.

The chain recombines TRBV5-6 with TRBJ1-2, with D maybe TRBD1 (5 bases). CDR3 length: 17 residues. Germline CDR1 and CDR2: SGHDT and YYEEEE. V was clipped by 2 bases and J by 1 base, with 18 bases between them. CDR3 coding DNA: TGTGCCAGCAGCTTTCGTCTGGGGGAAAAGGGTAACTATGGCTACACCTTC. This codes for CASSFRLGEKGNYGYTF. Full variable domain (outside the CDR3, taken from reference TRBV5-6 and TRBJ1-2): DAGVTQSPTHLIKTRGQQVTLRCSPKSGHDTVSWYQQALGQGPQFIFQYYEEEERQRGNFPDRFSGHQFPNYSSELNVNALLLGDSALYLCASSFRLGEKGNYGYTFGSGTRLTVV.

The chain recombines TRBV7-2 with TRBJ2-3; 7 bases map to TRBD2. The CDR3 consists of 15 residues. The V and J ends lost 5 bases and 5 bases, in that order; junction bases with no gene match: 10. CDR1 and CDR2 (germline): SGHTA, FQGNSA. The CDR3 reads CASSPTGGRLDTQYF. The CDR3 nucleotides read TGTGCCAGCAGCCCCACCGGCGGGAGATTAGATACGCAGTATTTT.

The rearrangement links TRBV6-1 to TRBJ2-1; 8 nucleotides agree with TRBD1. The CDR3 has 15 residues. Germline assignment: CDR1 MNHNS and CDR2 SASEGT. V gave up 4 bases and J gave up 4 bases; unmatched junction bases: 6. CDR3 sequence reads: CASSAGQEGYNEQFF. The CDR3, as DNA: TGTGCCAGCAGTGCGGGACAGGAAGGGTACAATGAGCAGTTCTTC.

This chain uses TRBV10-3 with TRBJ2-2, with D uncertain. Germline values: CDR1 ENHRY, CDR2 SYGVKD. V gave up 5 bases and J gave up 5 bases, with 12 bases separating them. The CDR3 totals 14 residues. The CDR3 is CAISRSSDTGELFF. Written as DNA, the CDR3 is TGTGCCATCAGTCGCTCCTCCGATACCGGGGAGCTGTTTTTT.

This clone appeared once. V and J are TRBV9 and TRBJ2-3; 10 bases align to TRBD2. The CDR3 length is 16 residues. J lost 5 bases, V lost 3 bases, and 9 bases had no gene match. CDR1 and CDR2 from the germline V gene are SGDLS and YYNGEE. The CDR3 reads CASSAESSGGRDTQYF. Here the CDR3 DNA reads TGTGCCAGCAGCGCCGAGTCTAGCGGGGGACGAGATACGCAGTATTTT.